The rows below give T cell receptor beta chains drawn from one sample of a study of T cell responses to AZD1222 COVID-19 vaccine. The protocol was immunoSEQ multiplex PCR, while the TCRdb copy is restricted to in-frame clones and leaves out a portion. The table lists 110,000 or so clones, 88% of them singletons. The sequencing used peripheral blood, collected on day 0 of AZD1222 vaccination. The receptors were gathered from an adult in good health. Each CDR3 is given with its conserved first and last residue. The D gene is left open where the match is weak. Part of the rows lack a size; the others show once, few, many or a class for expanded clones.

NA	TRBV7-9	TRBD1	TRBJ1-3	CASSPQGSGNTIYF	TGTGCCAGCAGCCCACAGGGGTCTGGAAACACCATATATTTT
once	TRBV15	NA	TRBJ2-1	CATSRSRTARFEQFF	TGTGCCACCAGCAGATCGCGGACAGCCCGATTTGAGCAGTTCTTC
once	TRBV30	NA	TRBJ1-3	CACKKGAGNTIYF	TGTGCCTGCAAAAAGGGGGCTGGAAACACCATATATTTT
NA	TRBV5-1	TRBD1	TRBJ1-2	CASRKGGGSPIWTF	TGCGCCAGCAGGAAAGGGGGCGGTTCTCCTATCTGGACCTTC
NA	TRBV7-9	NA	TRBJ2-1	CASSFYLSTPYNEQFF	TGTGCCAGCAGCTTCTACCTCAGTACCCCCTACAATGAGCAGTTCTTC
once	TRBV10-1	NA	TRBJ2-1	CASSDGRLTYNEQFF	TGCGCCAGCAGTGACGGCAGGTTGACCTACAATGAGCAGTTCTTC
NA	TRBV9	TRBD1	TRBJ2-1	CASSVLWDRDNEQFF	TGTGCCAGCAGCGTTTTATGGGACAGAGACAATGAGCAGTTCTTC
NA	TRBV28	NA	TRBJ2-1	CASRDPDSNEQFF	TGTGCCAGCAGGGACCCCGACTCCAATGAGCAGTTCTTC
NA	TRBV19	NA	TRBJ1-5	CASSLRDQTGRPQHF	TGTGCCAGTAGTCTCCGGGACCAAACCGGGCGGCCCCAGCATTTT
NA	TRBV19	NA	TRBJ1-4	CASTSRRRGMANEKLFF	TGTGCCAGTACCTCTCGAAGGCGGGGGATGGCTAATGAAAAACTGTTTTTT
NA	TRBV29-1	NA	TRBJ1-1	CSVGFGGTRTEAFF	TGCAGCGTTGGCTTTGGGGGGACCCGGACTGAAGCTTTCTTT
NA	TRBV3-1/TRBV3-2	NA	TRBJ2-2	CASSQVYRNTGELFF	TGTGCCAGCAGCCAAGTATACCGGAACACCGGGGAGCTGTTTTTT
NA	TRBV7-9	NA	TRBJ1-1	CASSFVGDEAFF	TGTGCCAGCAGCTTCGTGGGGGATGAAGCTTTCTTT
NA	TRBV3-1/TRBV3-2	TRBD1	TRBJ2-2	CASSHPTGGLTGELFF	TGTGCCAGCAGCCACCCGACAGGGGGCCTCACCGGGGAGCTGTTTTTT
NA	TRBV6-2/TRBV6-3	NA	TRBJ2-1	CASSLEVEQFF	TGTGCCAGCAGCCTAGAGGTTGAGCAGTTCTTC
NA	TRBV10-2	TRBD2	TRBJ2-3	CASRTSGSSGDTQYF	TGCGCCAGCAGGACTAGCGGGAGCTCAGGTGATACGCAGTATTTT
NA	TRBV5-4	TRBD2	TRBJ2-3	CASSSEGLGKHTQYF	TGTGCCAGCAGCTCTGAGGGACTAGGGAAGCATACGCAGTATTTT
NA	TRBV6-1	NA	TRBJ2-7	CASSEGLWNGYEQYF	TGTGCCAGCAGTGAAGGTTTGTGGAATGGCTACGAGCAGTACTTC
once	TRBV7-2	NA	TRBJ2-3	CASSRGPGNTDTQYF	TGTGCCAGCAGCCGGGGTCCAGGAAACACAGATACGCAGTATTTT
NA	TRBV5-1	NA	TRBJ1-3	CASSLAPPTSSGNTIYF	TGCGCCAGCAGCTTGGCCCCCCCAACAAGCTCTGGAAACACCATATATTTT
NA	TRBV6-4	TRBD2	TRBJ2-2	CASSEFRGSTGELFF	TGTGCCAGCAGTGAGTTTCGCGGGAGCACCGGGGAGCTGTTTTTT
NA	TRBV7-3	TRBD2	TRBJ2-1	CASSLTGTSGRNEQFF	TGTGCCAGCAGCTTAACTGGGACTAGCGGGAGGAATGAGCAGTTCTTC
NA	TRBV28	NA	TRBJ1-1	CASTTTGTHTEAFF	TGTGCCAGCACCACTACAGGGACTCACACTGAAGCTTTCTTT
NA	TRBV14	NA	TRBJ1-1	CASSLEGGGTEAFF	TGTGCCAGCAGCCTCGAGGGTGGGGGCACTGAAGCTTTCTTT
NA	TRBV28	NA	TRBJ1-2	CASSLLGPGGYTF	TGTGCCAGCAGTTTGCTGGGGCCGGGGGGCTACACCTTC
once	TRBV27	TRBD1	TRBJ2-1	CASSWSPGTGDRNEQFF	TGTGCCAGCAGTTGGTCACCCGGGACAGGGGACCGGAATGAGCAGTTCTTC
NA	TRBV30	NA	TRBJ2-2	CARSLLNTGELFF	TGTGCCCGGAGTCTACTGAACACCGGGGAGCTGTTTTTT
NA	TRBV2	NA	TRBJ2-7	CASSEASRVGEQYF	TGTGCCAGCAGTGAGGCTAGCAGGGTAGGGGAGCAGTACTTC
NA	TRBV11-3	NA	TRBJ2-5	CASSLREEKTQYF	TGTGCCAGCAGCTTAAGGGAGGAAAAGACCCAGTACTTC
NA	TRBV28	NA	TRBJ2-7	CASSFQGGVGYEQYF	TGTGCCAGCAGTTTTCAGGGGGGAGTCGGCTACGAGCAGTACTTC
few	TRBV24-1	NA	TRBJ2-3	CATSDARWVDTQYF	TGTGCCACCAGTGATGCCCGGTGGGTAGATACGCAGTATTTT